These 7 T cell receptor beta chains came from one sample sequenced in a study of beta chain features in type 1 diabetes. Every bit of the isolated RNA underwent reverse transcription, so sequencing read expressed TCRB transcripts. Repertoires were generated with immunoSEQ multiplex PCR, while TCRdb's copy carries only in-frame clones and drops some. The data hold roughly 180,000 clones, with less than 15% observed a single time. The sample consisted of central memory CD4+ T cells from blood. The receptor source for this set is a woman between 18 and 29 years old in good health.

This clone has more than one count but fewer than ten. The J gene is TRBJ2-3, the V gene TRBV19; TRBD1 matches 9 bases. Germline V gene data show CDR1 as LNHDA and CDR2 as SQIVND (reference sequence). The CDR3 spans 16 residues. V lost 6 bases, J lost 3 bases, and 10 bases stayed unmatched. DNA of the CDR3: TGTGCCAGTAGCCGAGTGGGGGGACAGGGAACAGATACGCAGTATTTT. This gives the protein CASSRVGGQGTDTQYF.

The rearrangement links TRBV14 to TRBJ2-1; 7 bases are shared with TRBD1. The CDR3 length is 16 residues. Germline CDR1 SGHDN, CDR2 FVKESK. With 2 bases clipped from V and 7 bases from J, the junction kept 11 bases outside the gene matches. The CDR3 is CASSQLTGLDINEQFF. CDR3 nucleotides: TGTGCCAGCAGCCAACTGACAGGGTTGGACATTAATGAGCAGTTCTTC. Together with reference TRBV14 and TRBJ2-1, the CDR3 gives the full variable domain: EAGVTQFPSHSVIEKGQTVTLRCDPISGHDNLYWYRRVMGKEIKFLLHFVKESKQDESGMPNNRFLAERTGGTYSTLKVQPAELEDSGVYFCASSQLTGLDINEQFFGPGTRLTVL.

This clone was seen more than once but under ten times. CDR3 region: CSETSGSKQFF. Written as DNA, the CDR3 is TGCAGTGAGACTAGCGGGAGCAAGCAGTTCTTC. The chain employs TRBV29-1 and TRBJ2-1; TRBD2 matches 12 bases. The CDR3 loop spans 11 amino acids. Germline-derived CDR1 and CDR2 are SQVTM and ANQGSEA.

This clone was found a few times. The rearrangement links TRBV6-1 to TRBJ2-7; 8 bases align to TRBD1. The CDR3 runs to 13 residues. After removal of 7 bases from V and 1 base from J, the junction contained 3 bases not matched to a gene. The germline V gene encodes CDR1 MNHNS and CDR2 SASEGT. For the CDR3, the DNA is TGTGCCAGCAACCGACAGGGGTCCTACGAGCAGTACTTC. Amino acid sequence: CASNRQGSYEQYF.

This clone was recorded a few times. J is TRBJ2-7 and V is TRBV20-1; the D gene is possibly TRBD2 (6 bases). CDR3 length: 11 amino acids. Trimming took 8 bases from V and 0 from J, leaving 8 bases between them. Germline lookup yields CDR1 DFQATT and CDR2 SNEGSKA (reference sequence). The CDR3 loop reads CSKRVSYEQYF. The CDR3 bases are TGCAGTAAGCGGGTCTCCTACGAGCAGTACTTC.

Written as DNA, the CDR3 is TGTGCCAGCAGCGCAACCGGGACAGAGAACACTGAAGCTTTCTTT. This codes for CASSATGTENTEAFF. This chain joins TRBV21-1 and TRBJ1-1; TRBD1 is the table's D call, not checked against the DNA. TRBV21-1 is shown as a pseudogene. The CDR3 totals 15 residues.

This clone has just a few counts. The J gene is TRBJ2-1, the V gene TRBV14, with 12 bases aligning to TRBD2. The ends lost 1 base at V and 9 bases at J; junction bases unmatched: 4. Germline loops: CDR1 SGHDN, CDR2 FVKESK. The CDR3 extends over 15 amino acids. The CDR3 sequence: CASSQASGRAGEQFF. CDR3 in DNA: TGTGCCAGCAGCCAAGCTAGCGGGAGGGCCGGTGAGCAGTTCTTC.